A few counts support the clone carrying this TCR beta chain. The junction does not match germline at one end; this may be a read error. This sample is part of a study of blood T cell repertoires in COVID-19. The repertoire was sequenced with immunoSEQ multiplex PCR; TCRdb's copy has only in-frame clones and lacks some. Of over 100,000 clones in the sample, around nine tenths were seen once. CDR1 is LNHDA and CDR2 is SQIVND in the germline V gene (reference sequence). This CDR3 contains 15 residues. Material: peripheral blood. The chain links TRBV19 to TRBJ1-1; TRBD1 might be the D (6 bases). The origin of this receptor is a man aged 55 to 70 with COVID-19, enrolled during active disease. The CDR3 region has the DNA TGTGCCAGTAGGACTTGGACAGAGGGGAACCCTGAAGCTTTCTTT. Translation gives CASRTWTEGNPEAFF.